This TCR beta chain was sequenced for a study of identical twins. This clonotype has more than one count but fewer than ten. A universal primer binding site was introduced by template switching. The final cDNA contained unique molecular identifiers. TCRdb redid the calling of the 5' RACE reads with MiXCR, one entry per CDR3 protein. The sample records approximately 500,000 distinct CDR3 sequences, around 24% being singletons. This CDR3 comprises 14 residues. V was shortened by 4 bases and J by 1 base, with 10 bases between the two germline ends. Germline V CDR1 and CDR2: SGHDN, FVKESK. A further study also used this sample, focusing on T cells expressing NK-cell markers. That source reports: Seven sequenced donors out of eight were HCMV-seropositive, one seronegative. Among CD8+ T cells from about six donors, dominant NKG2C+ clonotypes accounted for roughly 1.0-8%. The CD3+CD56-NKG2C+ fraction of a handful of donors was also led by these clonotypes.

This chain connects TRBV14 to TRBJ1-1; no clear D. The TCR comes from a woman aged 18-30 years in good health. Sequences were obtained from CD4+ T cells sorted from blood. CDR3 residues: CASSRYDRNTEAFF. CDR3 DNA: TGTGCCAGCAGCCGGTACGATAGGAACACTGAAGCTTTCTTT. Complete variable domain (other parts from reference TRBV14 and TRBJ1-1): EAGVTQFPSHSVIEKGQTVTLRCDPISGHDNLYWYRRVMGKEIKFLLHFVKESKQDESGMPNNRFLAERTGGTYSTLKVQPAELEDSGVYFCASSRYDRNTEAFFGQGTRLTVV.